The table lists the clone carrying this T cell receptor (beta chain) with a few counts. CDR1 is SGHNT and CDR2 is YYREEE in the germline V gene (reference sequence). The trim removed 4 bases at V and 5 bases at J, leaving 3 bases unmatched. CDR3 length: 14 amino acids. TCRdb's copy holds only in-frame clones and misses some; the assay was immunoSEQ multiplex PCR. The data contain approximately 8,600 clones, roughly 31% of them singletons. Labeling with CFSE marked around 200,000 responder cells, which were plated with around 200,000 irradiated, violet-dye-labeled stimulator cells. At the end of the reaction, proliferating CFSE-low CD3+CD4+ and CD3+CD8+ responders were sorted. The data belong to a study of graft-versus-host responses after intestinal transplantation. Study background: All recipients got anti-thymocyte globulin induction, then tacrolimus and steroids for approximately three years. Study-wide points: Declines in HvG clones occurring early post-transplant were associated with peak circulating GvH clone levels.

The input for sequencing was alloreactive CD4+ T cells from a mixed lymphocyte reaction culture, taken before intestinal transplant. As for subset: CFSE-low proliferating T cells sorted from roughly 6-day pre-transplant mixed lymphocyte reaction (GvH or HvG direction). The chain combines TRBV5-4 with TRBJ2-5, with 12 bases aligning to TRBD2. The clonotype originates from a human patient who received an intestinal transplant. In DNA form, the CDR3 reads TGTGCCAGCAGCCTAGCGGGAGGGCTCGAGACCCAGTACTTC. It yields the protein CASSLAGGLETQYF.